This entry features one T cell receptor (beta chain) sequence. This entry belongs to a study of technical replicates of blood from a few donors. Data came from immunoSEQ multiplex PCR; TCRdb stores just in-frame clones and leaves some out. Of some 80,000 clones listed, roughly nine tenths are singletons. V lost 3 bases and J lost 1, with 18 bases in between. CDR1 is MNHNS, CDR2 SASEGT, per germline. This CDR3 is built from 17 residues. V and J are TRBV6-1 and TRBJ1-2, with D unclear. Sequencing was carried out using T cells isolated from PBMCs. This clonotype was sampled from a human donor in good health. The CDR3 protein is CASSDQVRFGSNYGYTF. CDR3 nucleotides: TGTGCCAGCAGTGATCAGGTCAGATTTGGCAGTAACTATGGCTACACCTTC.